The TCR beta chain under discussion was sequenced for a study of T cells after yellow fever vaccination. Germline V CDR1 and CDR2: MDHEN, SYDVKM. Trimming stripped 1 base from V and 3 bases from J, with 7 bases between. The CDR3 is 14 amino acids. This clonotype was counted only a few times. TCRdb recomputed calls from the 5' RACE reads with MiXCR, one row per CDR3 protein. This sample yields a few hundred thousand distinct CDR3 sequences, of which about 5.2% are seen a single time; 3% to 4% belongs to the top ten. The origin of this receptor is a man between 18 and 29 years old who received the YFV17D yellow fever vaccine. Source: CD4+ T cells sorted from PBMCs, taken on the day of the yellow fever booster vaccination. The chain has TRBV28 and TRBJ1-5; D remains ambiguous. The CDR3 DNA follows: TGTGCCAGCAGTTTATTACAGATCAATCAGCCCCAGCATTTT. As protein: CASSLLQINQPQHF.